This TCR beta chain stems from a study of blood T cell repertoires in COVID-19. Turning to the study itself: Acute and convalescent COVID-19 samples came from the United States, Italy and Spain.

The V and J ends lost 3 bases and 4 bases, in that order; junction bases with no gene match: 5. The germline CDR1 and CDR2 sequences are SGHTA and FQGNSA. The CDR3 runs 16 residues. Generated by immunoSEQ multiplex PCR, the TCRdb table keeps only in-frame clones and is missing some. The sample lists about 480,000 clones, roughly nine tenths seen once, with over 1.5% in the top ten. The rearrangement uses TRBV7-2 and TRBJ2-3; 12 bases are shared with TRBD2. The receptor was isolated from a woman aged 18-29 years with acute COVID-19. The sample comprised PBMCs or T cells enriched from blood (not recorded which). The CDR3 DNA reads as TGTGCCAGCAGCTTGGGACTAGCGGGTAGGGCAGATACGCAGTATTTT. It yields the protein CASSLGLAGRADTQYF.